Below, 20 T cell receptor beta chains from the same sample are listed, as sequenced in a study of shared clonotypes between healthy human individuals. The assay was immunoSEQ multiplex PCR, and TCRdb's table has in-frame clones only and misses some. Counted here are 2 million to 3 million clones, more than 85% occurring once; the ten biggest clones make up 0.36%. The sequenced sample was naive CD4+ T cells from PBMCs. This sample's subset: CD45RA+ positively selected. All receptors come from a man in his late teens or twenties in good health. Some clones in this sample may be carry-over from other donors' samples.

The gene calls are TRBV4-1 and TRBJ2-5; D unclear. The J call is doubtful: the DNA matches TRBJ2-7 better. CDR1 and CDR2 (germline): MGHRA, YSYEKL. This CDR3 has 13 residues. In nucleotides, the CDR3 is TGCGCCAGCAGCCAACCAGCGTGGGGCGAGCAGTACTTC. Translated: CASSQPAWGEQYF.

The chain joins TRBV4-2 to TRBJ2-3; D might be TRBD2 (5 bases). Trimming removed 3 bases at V and 2 bases at J, with 15 bases between. From germline, CDR1 is LGHNA and CDR2 YNFKEQ. This CDR3 has 16 residues. CDR3 sequence (DNA): TGTGCCAGCAGCCATACTCTTAGCGACTCCACAGATACGCAGTATTTT. It specifies CASSHTLSDSTDTQYF.

J is TRBJ2-7 and V is TRBV5-6; D not certain. Trimming shortened V by 6 bases and J by 0 bases, and 13 bases separated the two germline ends. CDR1 is SGHDT, CDR2 YYEEEE, per germline. The CDR3 covers 14 residues. This chain's CDR3 is CASTTRRSSYEQYF. CDR3 nucleotides: TGTGCCAGCACCACGAGGCGGTCCTCCTACGAGCAGTACTTC.

CDR3 sequence reads: CAISESEGMNTEAFF. Written as DNA, the CDR3 is TGTGCCATCAGTGAGTCTGAGGGGATGAACACTGAAGCTTTCTTT. The chain has TRBV10-3 and TRBJ1-1; the D gene is possibly TRBD1 (5 bases). In germline, CDR1 is ENHRY, CDR2 SYGVKD. V was cut by 0 bases and J by 0 bases, with 8 bases left in between. CDR3 size: 15 residues.

V is TRBV19 and J is TRBJ2-7; 10 bases line up with TRBD2. This CDR3 is built from 15 residues. V lost 2 bases, J lost 1 base, and 2 bases stayed unmatched. Germline CDR1 is LNHDA and CDR2 is SQIVND (reference sequence). CDR3 sequence (DNA): TGTGCCAGTAGTATAAGAGCGGGAGGGTCCTACGAGCAGTACTTC. Translating gives CASSIRAGGSYEQYF.

The CDR3 reads CASSQVPGQATFTLHF. CDR3 nucleotides: TGCGCCAGCAGCCAAGTTCCGGGACAGGCTACATTCACCCTCCACTTT. The genes are TRBV4-1 and TRBJ1-6; 8 nucleotides line up with TRBD1. V was pared by 1 base and J by 14 bases, with 13 bases of the junction left unmatched. Germline assignment: CDR1 MGHRA and CDR2 YSYEKL. The CDR3 covers 16 residues.

Note on this clone: Within the sample, other DNA sequences also encode this same CDR3. This chain connects TRBV28 to TRBJ1-2; tentatively, D is TRBD1 (5 bases). Trimming left V 1 base short and J 6 bases short, with 6 bases between. The CDR3 sequence is 12 residues long. Germline CDR1 reads MDHEN; CDR2 reads SYDVKM. CDR3 region: CASSLLGDGYTF. The CDR3 DNA is TGTGCCAGCAGTTTATTGGGGGATGGCTACACCTTC.

This sequence joins TRBV7-3 and TRBJ2-5, with a weak D call TRBD2 (7 bases). The CDR3 contains 17 residues. The V end lost 5 bases, the J end lost 6 bases, and 25 bases lay between the germline ends. Germline CDR1 reads SGHTA; CDR2 reads FQGTGA. The CDR3 is CASSDPLGGGEKKTQYF. CDR3 bases: TGTGCCAGCAGCGACCCTTTAGGGGGGGGCGAGAAAAAGACCCAGTACTTC.

The chain couples TRBV15 to TRBJ1-1; D unclear. The CDR3 is 13 residues long. CDR1 and CDR2 from the germline V gene are LNHNV and YYDKDF (reference sequence). The germline V and J ends were trimmed by 2 bases and 5 bases, with 9 bases remaining between them. Here the CDR3 DNA reads TGTGCCACCAGCAGATACCGGGAGACTGAAGCTTTCTTT. Its translation is CATSRYRETEAFF. Combining the CDR3 with reference TRBV15 and TRBJ1-1 gives the whole variable domain DAMVIQNPRYQVTQFGKPVTLSCSQTLNHNVMYWYQQKSSQAPKLLFHYYDKDFNNEADTPDNFQSRRPNTSFCFLDIRSPGLGDTAMYLCATSRYRETEAFFGQGTRLTVV.

The chain couples TRBV9 to TRBJ2-2; TRBD2 aligns across 14 bases. Trimming cost V 3 bases and J 6 bases; bases outside gene matches: 4. CDR1 and CDR2 (germline): SGDLS, YYNGEE. This CDR3 contains 16 residues. In nucleotides, the CDR3 is TGTGCCAGCAGCGGCCCGGGACTAGCGGGAGCCGGGGAGCTGTTTTTT. This encodes CASSGPGLAGAGELFF.

The chain recombines TRBV7-8 with TRBJ2-5, with 9 bases matching TRBD2. Looked up from germline, CDR1 is SGHVS and CDR2 is FQNEAQ. This CDR3 contains 18 residues. V shed 1 base, J shed 4 bases, and the junction held 13 bases outside the gene matches. DNA for the CDR3: TGTGCCAGCAGCTTAGAATCAGGCCGCGGGAGGGTCCCAGAGACCCAGTACTTC. Protein sequence: CASSLESGRGRVPETQYF.

V gene TRBV7-3 combines with J gene TRBJ2-3, with D tentatively TRBD1 (5 bases). Looked up from germline, CDR1 is SGHTA and CDR2 is FQGTGA. V was clipped by 1 base and J by 4 bases, with 9 bases between them. This CDR3 spans 14 amino acids. CDR3 sequence: CASSLRGRPDTQYF. Here the CDR3 DNA reads TGTGCCAGCAGCTTAAGGGGCCGGCCAGATACGCAGTATTTT.

The V and J genes are TRBV5-1 and TRBJ2-1; TRBD2 matches at 7 bases. The CDR3 covers 15 residues. J lost 4 bases, V lost 4 bases, and 8 bases had no gene match. CDR1 and CDR2 from the germline V gene are SGHRS and YFSETQ. CDR3 DNA: TGCGCCAGCAGCACCCCTAGCGGTAATTACAATGAGCAGTTCTTC. It yields the protein CASSTPSGNYNEQFF.

This clone was counted between two and nine times. The chain carries TRBV7-3 and TRBJ2-5; TRBD2 agrees at 10 bases. Germline loops: CDR1 SGHTA, CDR2 FQGTGA. The CDR3 extends over 14 amino acids. Trimming removed 6 bases from V and 3 bases from J; junction bases left unmatched: 4. DNA of the CDR3: TGTGCCAGCAGAGCGGGAGGGCCAGAAGAGACCCAGTACTTC. Translating gives CASRAGGPEETQYF.

The J gene is TRBJ2-3, the V gene TRBV29-1; a possible D gene is TRBD2 (7 bases). Germline V lookup: CDR1 SQVTM, CDR2 ANQGSEA. Trimming pared 6 bases from V and 1 base from J, leaving 17 bases between. This CDR3 region has 15 residues. This CDR3 is CSVGGRSRGTDTQYF. The CDR3 DNA sequence: TGCAGCGTGGGGGGGCGGAGCCGGGGCACAGATACGCAGTATTTT.

This chain links TRBV18 with TRBJ1-3; 8 bases align to TRBD1. The CDR3 has 14 amino acids. V lost 6 bases to trimming and J lost 6 bases; unmatched junction nucleotides: 7. In germline, CDR1 is KGHSH, CDR2 LQKENI. The CDR3 bases are TGTGCCAGCTCCGGAACAGGGGGAGAAAACACCATATATTTT. Residues: CASSGTGGENTIYF. The full variable domain, rest sourced from reference TRBV18 and TRBJ1-3, is NAGVMQNPRHLVRRRGQEARLRCSPMKGHSHVYWYRQLPEEGLKFMVYLQKENIIDESGMPKERFSAEFPKEGPSILRIQQVVRGDSAAYFCASSGTGGENTIYFGEGSWLTVV.

The J gene is TRBJ1-5, the V gene TRBV19, with 12 bases lining up with TRBD1. The V gene's germline CDR1 is LNHDA and CDR2 SQIVND (reference sequence). J lost 6 bases, V lost 2 bases, and 5 bases had no gene match. This CDR3 is 16 amino acids long. In nucleotides, the CDR3 is TGTGCCAGTAGTATAAAGGGACAGGGGGCGGCTCAGCCCCAGCATTTT. Protein product: CASSIKGQGAAQPQHF.

The genes are TRBV5-3 and TRBJ1-1, with 8 bases identical to TRBD1. TRBV5-3 is annotated as an ORF whose role is uncertain. CDR3 length: 16 amino acids. J gave up 2 bases and V 5 bases, and 11 bases lay outside the gene matches. CDR3 DNA sequence: TGTGCCAGAAGAGGTCGGCAGGGGGCTCCTAACACTGAAGCTTTCTTT. This sequence encodes CARRGRQGAPNTEAFF.

The rearrangement links TRBV28 to TRBJ2-5; tentatively, D is TRBD2 (5 bases). With 4 bases removed from V and 4 bases from J, the gap between germline ends came to 13 bases. CDR3 length: 14 residues. The germline V gene has CDR1 MDHEN and CDR2 SYDVKM. The CDR3 DNA sequence: TGTGCCAGCAGTTCGAAGGGAGATATAGAGACCCAGTACTTC. This gives the protein CASSSKGDIETQYF.

The chain uses TRBV7-3 and TRBJ1-5; TRBD1 agrees at 7 bases. The CDR3 is made up of 15 amino acids. V trimming: 3 bases; J trimming: 0 bases; junction bases outside the gene matches: 2. CDR1 is SGHTA and CDR2 is FQGTGA in the germline V gene. DNA for the CDR3: TGTGCCAGCAGCTTGGGACAGTCTAGCAATCAGCCCCAGCATTTT. It translates to CASSLGQSSNQPQHF.